The 2 T cell receptor beta chains below all came from one sample that was sequenced in a study of shared clonotypes between healthy human individuals. Assay used: immunoSEQ multiplex PCR; TCRdb lists only in-frame clones, some missing. There are some 2,000,000 clones in the sample; nearly 97% occur only once, and roughly 0.13% lies in the top ten. The sample taken for sequencing was naive CD4+ T cells sorted from blood. Subset here: CD45RA+ positively selected. Source of these receptors: a man between 18 and 35 years old in good health.

The rearrangement joins TRBV7-2 to TRBJ2-5, with TRBD2 matching over 10 bases. The CDR3 is 16 amino acids. CDR1 is SGHTA, CDR2 FQGNSA, per germline. With 5 bases clipped from V and 5 bases from J, the junction kept 11 bases outside the gene matches. DNA for the CDR3: TGTGCCAGCAGCGGAACGAGCGGGGGGGCGTGGGAGACCCAGTACTTC. This gives the protein CASSGTSGGAWETQYF.

The chain couples TRBV10-3 to TRBJ2-4; possible D gene TRBD2, 5 bases. V was shortened by 3 bases and J by 9 bases, with 15 bases between the two germline ends. CDR1 ENHRY and CDR2 SYGVKD come from the germline V gene. The CDR3 extends over 14 amino acids. The CDR3 is CAISDEGTSRIQYF. For the CDR3, the DNA is TGTGCCATCAGTGATGAGGGCACCTCGCGCATTCAGTACTTC.